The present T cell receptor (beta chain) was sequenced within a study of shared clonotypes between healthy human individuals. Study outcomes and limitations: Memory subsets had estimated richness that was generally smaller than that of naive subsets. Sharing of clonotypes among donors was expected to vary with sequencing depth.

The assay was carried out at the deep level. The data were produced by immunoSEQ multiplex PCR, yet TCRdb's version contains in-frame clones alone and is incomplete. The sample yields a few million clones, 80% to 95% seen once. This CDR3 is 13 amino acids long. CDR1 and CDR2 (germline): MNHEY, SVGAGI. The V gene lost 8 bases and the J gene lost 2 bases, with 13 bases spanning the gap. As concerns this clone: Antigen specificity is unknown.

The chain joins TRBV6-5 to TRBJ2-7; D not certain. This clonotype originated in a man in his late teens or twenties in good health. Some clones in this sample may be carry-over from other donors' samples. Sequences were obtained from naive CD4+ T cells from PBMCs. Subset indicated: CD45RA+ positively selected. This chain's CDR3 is CASVKPATYEQYF. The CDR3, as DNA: TGTGCCAGCGTTAAGCCAGCAACCTACGAGCAGTACTTC.